This T cell receptor beta chain was sequenced during a study of T cell responses to AZD1222 COVID-19 vaccine. Whole-study results and caveats: The span of vaccine-associated CD4 TCRs extended across spike, with dominance at 160-218 and 743-854. An increase in Spike-specific TCR breadth and depth was observed after two AZD1222 doses.

Germline CDR1 SGHTA, CDR2 FQGTGA. Trimming at V came to 0 bases and at J to 8 bases, leaving 3 bases not matched to a gene. CDR3 length: 13 amino acids. Concerning this clone itself: Its antigen remains unknown.

Assay used: immunoSEQ multiplex PCR; TCRdb lists only in-frame clones, some missing. This table has under 150,000 clones, more than 75% appearing once. Sample: peripheral blood, taken on day 0 of MenACWY control vaccination. This chain links TRBV7-3 with TRBJ1-1; 7 bases fit TRBD1. This receptor was taken from an adult in good health. CDR3 residues: CASSLTKQGEAFF. The DNA of the CDR3 is TGTGCCAGCAGCTTAACGAAACAGGGGGAAGCTTTCTTT.